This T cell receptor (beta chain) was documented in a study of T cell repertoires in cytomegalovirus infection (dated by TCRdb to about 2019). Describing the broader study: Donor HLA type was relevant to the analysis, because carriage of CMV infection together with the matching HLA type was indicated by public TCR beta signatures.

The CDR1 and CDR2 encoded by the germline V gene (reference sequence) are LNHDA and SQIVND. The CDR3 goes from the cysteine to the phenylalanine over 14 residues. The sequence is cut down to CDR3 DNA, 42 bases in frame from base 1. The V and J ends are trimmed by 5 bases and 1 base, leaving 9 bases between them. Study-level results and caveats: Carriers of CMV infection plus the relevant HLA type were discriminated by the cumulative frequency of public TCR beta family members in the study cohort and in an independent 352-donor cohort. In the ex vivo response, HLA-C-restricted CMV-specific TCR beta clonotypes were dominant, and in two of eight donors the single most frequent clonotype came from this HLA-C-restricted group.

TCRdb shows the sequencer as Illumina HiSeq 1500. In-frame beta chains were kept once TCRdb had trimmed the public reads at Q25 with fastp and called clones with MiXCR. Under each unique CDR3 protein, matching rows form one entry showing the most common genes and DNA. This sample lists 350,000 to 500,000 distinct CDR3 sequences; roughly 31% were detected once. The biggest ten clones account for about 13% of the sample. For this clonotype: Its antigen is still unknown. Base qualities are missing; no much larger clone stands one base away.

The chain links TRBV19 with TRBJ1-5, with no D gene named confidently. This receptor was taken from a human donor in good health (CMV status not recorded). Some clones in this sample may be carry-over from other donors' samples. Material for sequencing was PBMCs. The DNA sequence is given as TGTGCCAGTAGTTTTTTGGACAGCAATCAGCCCCAGCATTTT. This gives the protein CASSFLDSNQPQHF.